This T cell receptor (beta chain) was captured by sequencing in a study of T cell responses to AZD1222 COVID-19 vaccine. V was clipped by 6 bases and J by 4 bases; unmatched bases: 9. The CDR3 is 15 amino acids. Germline CDR1 is SNHLY and CDR2 is FYNNEI. Measured with immunoSEQ multiplex PCR; TCRdb has only the in-frame clones, and not every one. Of around 200,000 clones in the sample, around 90% were seen once. The chain has TRBV2 and TRBJ2-5; 9 bases match TRBD1. The TCR originated in an adult in good health. Specimen: peripheral blood, collected on day 0 of AZD1222 vaccination. The CDR3, as DNA: TGTGCCAGCAGCGGGGGACAGGGCTTCGGAGAGACCCAGTACTTC. Amino acids: CASSGGQGFGETQYF.